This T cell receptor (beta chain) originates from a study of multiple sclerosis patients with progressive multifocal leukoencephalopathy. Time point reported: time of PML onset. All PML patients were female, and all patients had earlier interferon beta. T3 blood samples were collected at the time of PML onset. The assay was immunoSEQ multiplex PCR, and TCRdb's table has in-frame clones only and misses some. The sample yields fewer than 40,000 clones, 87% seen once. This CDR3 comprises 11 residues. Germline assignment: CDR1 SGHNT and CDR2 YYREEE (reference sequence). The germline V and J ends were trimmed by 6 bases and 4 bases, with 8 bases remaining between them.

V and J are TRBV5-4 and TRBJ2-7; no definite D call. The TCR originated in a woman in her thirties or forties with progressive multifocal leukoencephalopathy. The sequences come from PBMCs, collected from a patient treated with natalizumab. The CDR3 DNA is TGTGCCAGCACTTCCGGATACGAGCAGTACTTC. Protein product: CASTSGYEQYF.